This T cell receptor (beta chain) was recorded in a study of T cells in tuberculosis. General observations from the study: Smaller distances to GMM-specific TCRs suggested their expansion in active tuberculosis.

On this clone: Its antigen is still unknown.

From germline, CDR1 is SGHTA and CDR2 FQGTGA. V gave up 5 bases and J gave up 0 bases; unmatched junction bases: 11. This CDR3 has 17 amino acids. Libraries were prepared by immunoSEQ multiplex PCR; TCRdb keeps only in-frame clonotypes and omits some of them. The data hold around 30,000 clones, with over 90% observed a single time. The chain joins TRBV7-3 to TRBJ2-7, with TRBD1 identical over 9 bases. The sequence came from a donor aged 10-29 years with latent tuberculosis or without tuberculosis infection. Input material: PBMCs. The CDR3 sequence is CASSMTPGTGLSYEQYF. The CDR3 nucleotides are TGTGCCAGCAGCATGACTCCCGGGACAGGGCTCTCCTACGAGCAGTACTTC.